These 2 T cell receptor beta chains were all obtained from the same sample, sequenced in a study of tumor and adjacent non-tumor tissue in lung cancer (dated by TCRdb to about 2018). The library relied on multiplex PCR. Sequencing was carried out with an Illumina HiSeq 2500. TCRbeta libraries were built by three rounds of nested PCR using primers (Table S4), following protocols modified from ARM-PCR. TCRdb passed the public sequencing reads through fastp at Q25 and MiXCR, retaining productive beta sequences. Identical CDR3 protein sequences are pooled into one entry, listed with their most common genes and DNA. The sample has 110,000 or so distinct CDR3 sequences on record, 62% of them singletons. The ten largest clones take up around 17% of the sample. RNA was isolated from bulk unsorted tissue, and RNA quality was assessed with a NanoDrop ND-1000 and an Agilent 2100. Distant non-tumor tissue taken more than 3 cm from the tumor edge was used as the normal lung sample.

The sample taken for sequencing was distant non-tumor lung tissue. The origin of the receptors is a man in his fifties or sixties with non-small cell lung cancer.

In regard to this clonotype: Its ends do not fully match the called genes, so a read error is possible. The V call is TRBV11-2, the J call TRBJ1-1; no clear D gene. The CDR3 extends over 14 amino acids. CDR1 SGHAT and CDR2 FQNNGV come from the germline V gene. The CDR3 sequence is CASSSRMGNTGAVF. CDR3 bases: TGTGCCAGCAGCTCGCGAATGGGGAACACTGGAGCTGTCTTT.

With regard to this clonotype: Possible read error: a much larger clone is one base away. The chain is built from TRBV6-2 or TRBV6-3 and TRBJ1-1, with D perhaps TRBD1 (5 bases). Trimming took off 8 bases at V and 0 bases at J, with 13 bases between the two ends. The CDR3 runs 14 residues. The germline V gene encodes CDR1 MNHEY and CDR2 SVGEGT. In DNA form, the CDR3 reads TGTGCCAGCGGGCCCCAGGGAATGAACACTGAAGCTTTCTTT. This sequence encodes CASGPQGMNTEAFF.